This T cell receptor (beta chain) originates from a study of neurological immune-mediated disorders. This clonotype was counted ten times or more. CDR1 is SGHRS, CDR2 YFSETQ, per germline. The V and J ends lost 5 bases and 1 base respectively, with 9 bases between them. The CDR3 runs 13 residues. In TCRdb, the 5' RACE reads were re-called with MiXCR into one record per CDR3 protein. The data hold 45,000 or so distinct CDR3 sequences, with about 13% observed a single time. The chain has TRBV5-1 and TRBJ1-1; TRBD1 might be the D (6 bases). The sample was PBMCs. The sequence derives from a female donor in good health. The CDR3 protein is CASSQGQNTEAFF. The CDR3, as DNA: TGCGCCAGCAGTCAGGGACAGAACACTGAAGCTTTCTTT.